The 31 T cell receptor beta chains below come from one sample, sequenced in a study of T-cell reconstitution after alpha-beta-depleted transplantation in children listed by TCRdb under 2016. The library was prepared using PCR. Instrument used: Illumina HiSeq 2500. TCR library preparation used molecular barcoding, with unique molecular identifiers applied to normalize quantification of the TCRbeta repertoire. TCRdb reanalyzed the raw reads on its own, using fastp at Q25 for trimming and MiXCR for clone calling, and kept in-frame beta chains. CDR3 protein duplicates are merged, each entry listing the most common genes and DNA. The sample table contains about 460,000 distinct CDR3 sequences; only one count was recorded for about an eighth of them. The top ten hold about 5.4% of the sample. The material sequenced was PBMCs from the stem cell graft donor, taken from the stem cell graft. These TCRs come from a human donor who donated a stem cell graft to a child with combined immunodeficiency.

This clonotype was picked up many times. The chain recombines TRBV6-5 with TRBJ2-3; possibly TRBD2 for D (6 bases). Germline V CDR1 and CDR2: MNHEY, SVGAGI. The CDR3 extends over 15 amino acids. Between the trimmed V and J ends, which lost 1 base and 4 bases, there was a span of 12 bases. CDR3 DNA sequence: TGTGCCAGCAGTTACTTTCGGGAGTTCGCAGATACGCAGTATTTT. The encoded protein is CASSYFREFADTQYF.

The DNA of the CDR3 is TGCGCCAGCAGCCACAACAGGGGTAACACTGAAGCTTTCTTT. This translates into CASSHNRGNTEAFF. This rearrangement joins TRBV4-1 to TRBJ1-1; 7 bases match TRBD1. V lost 3 bases to trimming and J lost 2 bases; unmatched junction nucleotides: 3. CDR1 and CDR2 (germline): MGHRA, YSYEKL. The CDR3 has 14 residues.

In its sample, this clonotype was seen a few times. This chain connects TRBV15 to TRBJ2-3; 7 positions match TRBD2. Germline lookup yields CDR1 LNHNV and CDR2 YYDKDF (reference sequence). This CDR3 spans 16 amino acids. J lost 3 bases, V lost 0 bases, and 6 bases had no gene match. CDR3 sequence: CATSRDRGGGTDTQYF. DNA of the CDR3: TGTGCCACCAGCAGAGATCGGGGCGGGGGTACAGATACGCAGTATTTT.

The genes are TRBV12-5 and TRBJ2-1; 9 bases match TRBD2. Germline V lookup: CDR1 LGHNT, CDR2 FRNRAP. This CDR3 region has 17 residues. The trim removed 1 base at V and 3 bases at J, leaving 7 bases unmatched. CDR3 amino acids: CASGLGGGTSLYNEQFF. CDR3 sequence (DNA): TGTGCTAGTGGTTTGGGGGGGGGGACTAGCCTCTACAATGAGCAGTTCTTC.

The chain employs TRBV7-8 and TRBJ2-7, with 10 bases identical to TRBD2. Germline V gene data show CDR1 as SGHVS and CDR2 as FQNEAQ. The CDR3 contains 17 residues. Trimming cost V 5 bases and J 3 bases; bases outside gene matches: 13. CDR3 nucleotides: TGTGCCAGCAGCGGAGGGGCCCCTAGCGGGAGATTCTACGAGCAGTACTTC. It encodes CASSGGAPSGRFYEQYF.

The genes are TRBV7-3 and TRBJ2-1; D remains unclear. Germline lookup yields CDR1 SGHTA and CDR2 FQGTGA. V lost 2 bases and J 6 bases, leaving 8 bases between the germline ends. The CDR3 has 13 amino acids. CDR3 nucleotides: TGTGCCAGCAGCTTATGGGCCTTCAATGAGCAGTTCTTC. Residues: CASSLWAFNEQFF.

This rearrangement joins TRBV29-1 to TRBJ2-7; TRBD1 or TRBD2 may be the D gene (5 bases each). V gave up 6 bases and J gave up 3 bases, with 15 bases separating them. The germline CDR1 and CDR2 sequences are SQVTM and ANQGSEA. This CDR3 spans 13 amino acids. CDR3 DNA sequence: TGCAGCGTGAAGGGTTTGGGGGACTACGAGCAGTACTTC. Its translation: CSVKGLGDYEQYF.

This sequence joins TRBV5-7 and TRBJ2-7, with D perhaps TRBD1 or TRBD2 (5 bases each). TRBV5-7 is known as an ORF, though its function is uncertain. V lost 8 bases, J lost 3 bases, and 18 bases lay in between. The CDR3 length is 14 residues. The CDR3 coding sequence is TGTGCCAGGAGCCCGGGGCTGGGGGACTACGAGCAGTACTTC. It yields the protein CARSPGLGDYEQYF.

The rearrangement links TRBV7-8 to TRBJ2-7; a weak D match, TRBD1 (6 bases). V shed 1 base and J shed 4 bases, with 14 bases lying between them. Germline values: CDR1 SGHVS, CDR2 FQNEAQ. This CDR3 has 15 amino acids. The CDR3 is CASSLVRQGKYEQYF. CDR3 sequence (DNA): TGTGCCAGCAGCTTAGTTCGGCAGGGGAAGTACGAGCAGTACTTC.

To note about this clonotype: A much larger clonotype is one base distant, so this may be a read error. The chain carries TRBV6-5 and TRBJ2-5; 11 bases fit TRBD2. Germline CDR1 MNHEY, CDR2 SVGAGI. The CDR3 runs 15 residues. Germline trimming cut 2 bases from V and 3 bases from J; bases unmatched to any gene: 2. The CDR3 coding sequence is TGTGCCAGCAGTTACCCGACTAGCGGGAAAGAGACCCAGTACTTC. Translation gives CASSYPTSGKETQYF.

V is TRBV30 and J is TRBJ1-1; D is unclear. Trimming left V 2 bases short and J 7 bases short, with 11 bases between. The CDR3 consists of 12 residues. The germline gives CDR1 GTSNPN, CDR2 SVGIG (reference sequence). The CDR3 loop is CAWSTLIGEAFF. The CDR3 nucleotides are TGTGCCTGGAGTACCTTGATAGGTGAAGCTTTCTTT. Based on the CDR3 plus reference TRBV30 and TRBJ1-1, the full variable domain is SQTIHQWPATLVQPVGSPLSLECTVEGTSNPNLYWYRQAAGRGLQLLFYSVGIGQISSEVPQNLSASRPQDRQFILSSKKLLLSDSGFYLCAWSTLIGEAFFGQGTRLTVV.

The CDR3 DNA is TGTGCCAGCAGTTTAGAACAGGGTAGGACCGGGGAGCTGTTTTTT. Encoded protein: CASSLEQGRTGELFF. The chain employs TRBV12-3 or TRBV12-4 and TRBJ2-2, with a tentative D call TRBD1 (6 bases). Trimming took 1 base from V and 5 from J, leaving 11 bases between them. The length of the CDR3 is 15 residues.

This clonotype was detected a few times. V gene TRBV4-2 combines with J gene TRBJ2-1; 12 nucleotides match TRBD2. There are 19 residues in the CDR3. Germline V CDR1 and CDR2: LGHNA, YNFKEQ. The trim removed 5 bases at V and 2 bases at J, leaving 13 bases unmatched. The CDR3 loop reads CASSELGASGRAPYNEQFF. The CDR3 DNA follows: TGTGCCAGCAGCGAGCTGGGGGCTAGCGGGAGGGCCCCCTACAATGAGCAGTTCTTC.

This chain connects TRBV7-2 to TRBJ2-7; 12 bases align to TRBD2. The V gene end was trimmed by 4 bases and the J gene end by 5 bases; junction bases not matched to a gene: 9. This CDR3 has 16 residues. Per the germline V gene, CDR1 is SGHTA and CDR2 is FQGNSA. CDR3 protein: CASSSRTSGTVDEQYF. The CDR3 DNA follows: TGTGCCAGCAGCTCCCGGACTAGCGGGACAGTCGACGAGCAGTACTTC.

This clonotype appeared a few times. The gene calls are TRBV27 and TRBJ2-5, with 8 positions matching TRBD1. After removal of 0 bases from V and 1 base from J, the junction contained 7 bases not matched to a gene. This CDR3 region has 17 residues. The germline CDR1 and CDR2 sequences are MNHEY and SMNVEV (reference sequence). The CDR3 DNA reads TGTGCCAGCAGTTTATCGCCAATGGGACAGGCCCAAGAGACCCAGTACTTC. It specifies CASSLSPMGQAQETQYF.

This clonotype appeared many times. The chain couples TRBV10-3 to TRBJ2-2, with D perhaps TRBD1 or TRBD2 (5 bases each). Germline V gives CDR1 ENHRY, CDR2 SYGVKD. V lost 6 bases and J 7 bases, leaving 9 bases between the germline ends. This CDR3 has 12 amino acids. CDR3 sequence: CAISEGSGELFF. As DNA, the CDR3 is TGTGCCATCAGCGAGGGGAGCGGGGAGCTGTTTTTT.

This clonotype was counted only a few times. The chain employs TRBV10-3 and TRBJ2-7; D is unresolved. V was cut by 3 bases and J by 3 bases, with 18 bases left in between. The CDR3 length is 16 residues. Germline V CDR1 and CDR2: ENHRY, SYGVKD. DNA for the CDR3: TGTGCCATCAGTGACCCCACTGGTGGAAGCCTCTACGAGCAGTACTTC. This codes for CAISDPTGGSLYEQYF.

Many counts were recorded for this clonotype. This chain's CDR3 is CSVPGQGADEQYF. CDR3 bases: TGCAGCGTACCGGGACAGGGGGCCGACGAGCAGTACTTC. The rearrangement links TRBV29-1 to TRBJ2-7; 12 bases fit TRBD1. The CDR3 runs 13 residues. Trimming removed 6 bases from V and 5 bases from J; junction bases left unmatched: 5. The V gene's germline CDR1 is SQVTM and CDR2 ANQGSEA.

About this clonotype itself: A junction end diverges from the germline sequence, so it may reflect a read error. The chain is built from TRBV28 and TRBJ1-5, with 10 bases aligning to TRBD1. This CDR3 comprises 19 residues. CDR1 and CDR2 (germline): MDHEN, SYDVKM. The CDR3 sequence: CAISLVQGQGSTRGQPQHF. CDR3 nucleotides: TGTGCCATCAGTTTAGTGCAGGGACAGGGGAGTACGCGAGGTCAGCCCCAGCATTTT.

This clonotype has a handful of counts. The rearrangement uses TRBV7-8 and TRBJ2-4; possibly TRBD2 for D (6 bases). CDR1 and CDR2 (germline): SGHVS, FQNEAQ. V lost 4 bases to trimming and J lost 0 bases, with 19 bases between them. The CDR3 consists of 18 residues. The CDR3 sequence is CASSSRLVAGLAKNIQYF. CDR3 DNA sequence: TGTGCCAGCAGCTCTAGACTAGTAGCCGGTTTAGCCAAAAACATTCAGTACTTC.

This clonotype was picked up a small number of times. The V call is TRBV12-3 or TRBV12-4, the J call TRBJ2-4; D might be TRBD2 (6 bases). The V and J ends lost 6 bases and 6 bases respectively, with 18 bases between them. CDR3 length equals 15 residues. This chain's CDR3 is CASRTAGGSGNIQYF. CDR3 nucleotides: TGTGCCAGCAGGACAGCGGGTGGGTCCGGAAACATTCAGTACTTC.

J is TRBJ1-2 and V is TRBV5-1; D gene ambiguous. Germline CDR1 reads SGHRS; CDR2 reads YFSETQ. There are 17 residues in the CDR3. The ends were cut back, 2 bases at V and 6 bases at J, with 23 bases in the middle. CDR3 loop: CASSFSFGPLKEDGYTF. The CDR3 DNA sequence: TGCGCCAGCAGCTTTAGCTTCGGCCCATTAAAGGAGGATGGCTACACCTTC.

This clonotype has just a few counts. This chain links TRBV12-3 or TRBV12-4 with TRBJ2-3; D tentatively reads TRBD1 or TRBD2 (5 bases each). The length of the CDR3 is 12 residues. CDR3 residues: CAVGRGTDTQYF. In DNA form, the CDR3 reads TGTGCGGTGGGGCGGGGCACAGATACGCAGTATTTT.

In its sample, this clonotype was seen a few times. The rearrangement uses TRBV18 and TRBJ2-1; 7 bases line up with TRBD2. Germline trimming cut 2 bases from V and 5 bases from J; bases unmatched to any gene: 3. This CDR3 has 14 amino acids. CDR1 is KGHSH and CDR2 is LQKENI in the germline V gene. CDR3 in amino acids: CASSPSSGHNEQFF. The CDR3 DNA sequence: TGTGCCAGCTCACCATCTAGCGGCCACAATGAGCAGTTCTTC.

The CDR3 sequence is CASSLSGQGFADTQYF. The CDR3 coding sequence is TGCGCCAGCAGCTTGTCGGGACAGGGCTTTGCAGATACGCAGTATTTT. The rearrangement links TRBV5-1 to TRBJ2-3, with 9 bases that match TRBD1. The CDR3 loop spans 16 amino acids. Trimming took 1 base from V and 4 from J; bases not matched to a gene: 7. The V gene's germline CDR1 is SGHRS and CDR2 YFSETQ.

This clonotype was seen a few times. The CDR3 protein is CASSLQRREQYF. The DNA for the CDR3 is TGTGCCAGCAGCTTGCAAAGGCGCGAGCAGTACTTC. This chain joins TRBV5-6 and TRBJ2-7; no clear D. CDR3 length: 12 amino acids. Germline loops: CDR1 SGHDT, CDR2 YYEEEE. Trimming stripped 1 base from V and 6 bases from J, with 8 bases between.

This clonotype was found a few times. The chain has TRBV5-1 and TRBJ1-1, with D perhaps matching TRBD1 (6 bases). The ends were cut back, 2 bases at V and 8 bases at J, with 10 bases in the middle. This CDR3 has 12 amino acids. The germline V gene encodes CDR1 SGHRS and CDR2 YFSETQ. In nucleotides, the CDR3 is TGCGCCAGCAGCTTCGGACAGTCCGAAGCTTTCTTT. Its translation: CASSFGQSEAFF.

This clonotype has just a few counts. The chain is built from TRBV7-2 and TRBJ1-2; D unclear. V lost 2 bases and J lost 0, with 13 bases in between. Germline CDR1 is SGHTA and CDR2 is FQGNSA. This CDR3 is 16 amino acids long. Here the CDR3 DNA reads TGTGCCAGCAGCTTAACCCCACCCGGGGCTAACTATGGCTACACCTTC. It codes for CASSLTPPGANYGYTF.

CDR3 nucleotide sequence: TGTGCCAGCAGTTTAACGGTGGGCTCCTACAATGAGCAGTTCTTC. Translated: CASSLTVGSYNEQFF. The chain has TRBV27 and TRBJ2-1; D is uncertain. The CDR3 has 15 residues. Germline loops: CDR1 MNHEY, CDR2 SMNVEV (reference sequence). The V end lost 2 bases, the J end lost 0 bases, and 8 bases lay between the germline ends.

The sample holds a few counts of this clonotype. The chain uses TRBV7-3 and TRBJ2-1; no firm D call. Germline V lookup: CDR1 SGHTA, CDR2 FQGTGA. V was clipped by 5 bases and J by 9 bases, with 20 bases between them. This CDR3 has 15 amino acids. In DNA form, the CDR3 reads TGTGCCAGCAGCGAATTACCCCTAGGAATCGGTGAGCAGTTCTTC. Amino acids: CASSELPLGIGEQFF.

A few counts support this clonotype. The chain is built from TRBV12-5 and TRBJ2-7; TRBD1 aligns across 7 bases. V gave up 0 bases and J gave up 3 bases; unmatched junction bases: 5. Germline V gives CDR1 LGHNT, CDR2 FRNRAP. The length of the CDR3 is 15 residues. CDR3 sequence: CASGLVVGTVYEQYF. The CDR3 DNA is TGTGCTAGTGGTTTGGTTGTCGGGACAGTCTACGAGCAGTACTTC.